Listed below are T cell receptor beta chains from one sample, sequenced in a study of monozygotic twins with inflammatory bowel disease. TCRdb reprocessed the 5' RACE reads and reports one entry per CDR3 protein, with no DNA. This repertoire includes roughly 150,000 distinct CDR3 sequences. The sample consisted of blood. The receptors originated from a human donor with ulcerative colitis or Crohn's disease, or a healthy co-twin of an affected twin (not recorded which). Both conserved end residues are part of each CDR3.

TRBJ1-1	TRBV6-1	CASSEAGTATEAFF
TRBJ1-1	TRBV7-3	CASSFEGLSTEAFF
TRBJ2-7	TRBV29-1	CSGLDREGQYF
TRBJ2-3	TRBV10-3	CAIKDRETDTQYF
TRBJ1-5	TRBV18	CASSLDRGESNQPQHF
TRBJ2-3	TRBV5-1	CASSPPLAGNTDTQYF
TRBJ2-3	TRBV2	CASSEPGTPDTQYF
TRBJ2-3	TRBV20-1	CSARDIAGGYADTQYF
TRBJ2-5	TRBV25-1	CASSERLAQETQYF
TRBJ1-6	TRBV20-1	CSANPDREIYNSPLHF
TRBJ2-1	TRBV7-9	CASSLEVAEGANEQFF
TRBJ2-5	TRBV20-1	CSAYLAGQGTQYF
TRBJ2-1	TRBV7-3	CASSLPGTSRYNEQFF
TRBJ2-1	TRBV28	CASRVSYNEQFF
TRBJ2-7	TRBV4-3	CASSQAQGAPYEQYF
TRBJ2-3	TRBV5-1	CASSSQEGRLTDTQYF
TRBJ1-1	TRBV9	CASSLNRDRGKLTTEAFF
TRBJ1-5	TRBV27	CASILWAGGGNQPQHF
TRBJ1-4	TRBV7-9	CASSLSGQGNEKLFF
TRBJ1-2	TRBV6-6	CASTLQVDYGYTF
TRBJ2-1	TRBV5-1	CASSLELAIDNEQFF
TRBJ2-7	TRBV20-1	CSALAGTGGNEQYF
TRBJ2-3	TRBV7-8	CASSRFGGAQYF
TRBJ2-1	TRBV11-2	CASSLDNGARHGNEQFF
TRBJ2-3	TRBV5-1	CASSLGAGSSSTDTQYF
TRBJ2-6	TRBV20-1	CSADTLLTGANVLTF
TRBJ1-2	TRBV5-1	CASSLDGPGNYGYTF
TRBJ2-1	TRBV12-3/TRBV12-4	CASSQTSGRLGEQFF
TRBJ1-2	TRBV28	CASSPGTRDYGYTF
TRBJ2-3	TRBV20-1	CSARLLGGRTSTQYF
TRBJ1-1	TRBV6-4	CASSTTVNTEAFF
TRBJ2-7	TRBV3-1	CASSQGTGSLYEQYF
TRBJ1-3	TRBV12-3/TRBV12-4	CASSLITASSGNTIYF
TRBJ2-2	TRBV20-1	CSASSSGRAGELFF
TRBJ2-5	TRBV5-1	CASSPSGTPLGETQYF
TRBJ2-1	TRBV27	CASSILVNPYNEQFF
TRBJ2-3	TRBV29-1	CSVSFPGQAPDTQYF
TRBJ2-1	TRBV7-6	CASSFNRGGSYNEQFF
TRBJ1-2	TRBV28	CASWGNYGYPF
TRBJ1-2	TRBV27	CASRAGVSGYTF
TRBJ2-3	TRBV18	CASSPSGSTDTQYF
TRBJ1-1	TRBV6-6	CASLQGHTEAFF
TRBJ2-1	TRBV10-3	CAIAATDNEQFF
TRBJ2-7	TRBV6-1	CASTRSGQGAYEQYF
TRBJ2-7	TRBV7-2	CASSPSSGMSSYEQYF
TRBJ2-1	TRBV2	CASSGTGGNEQFF
TRBJ1-1	TRBV15	CATSRDPETEAFF
TRBJ2-3	TRBV24-1	CATSDSSGRGTQYF
TRBJ2-1	TRBV7-2	CASSSRDRDHNEQFF
TRBJ2-5	TRBV10-2	CASKTERGQETQYF
TRBJ2-7	TRBV6-1	CASAGTGSSYEQYF
TRBJ2-3	TRBV11-2	CASSLTRDSESTDTQYF
TRBJ2-1	TRBV19	CASSTRTSGSHNEQFF
TRBJ2-1	TRBV6-5	CASSYSRDSPFF